Shown below are 30 T cell receptor beta chains from a single sample sequenced in a study of shared clonotypes between healthy human individuals. Libraries were prepared by immunoSEQ multiplex PCR; TCRdb keeps only in-frame clonotypes and omits some of them. The data contain some 2,500,000 clones, roughly 90% of them singletons. The specimen sequenced was naive CD4+ T cells from PBMCs. Documented subset: CD45RA+ positively selected. Receptors were obtained from a man aged 18 to 29 in good health. Some clones in this sample may be carry-over from other donors' samples.

This chain uses TRBV12-5 with TRBJ2-2; 8 nucleotides align to TRBD1. V lost 5 bases and J lost 6; bases outside the gene matches: 5. Germline V gene sequence: CDR1 LGHNT, CDR2 FRNRAP. This CDR3 has 14 amino acids. In DNA, the CDR3 is TGTGCTAGTGGTCCAGGGGGCTCCGCCGGGGAGCTGTTTTTT. It is translated as CASGPGGSAGELFF.

This chain connects TRBV6-5 to TRBJ2-1; D unresolved. The CDR3 has 10 amino acids. Germline V gene lookup returns CDR1 MNHEY and CDR2 SVGAGI. The V gene lost 5 bases and the J gene lost 7 bases, with 3 bases spanning the gap. In DNA form, the CDR3 reads TGTGCCAGCAGTGCGAATGAGCAGTTCTTC. Translating it yields CASSANEQFF.

DNA of the CDR3: TGTGCCAGCTGCAAAGGGGCCCCCCAAAGGATCAATGAGCAGTTCTTC. Residues: CASCKGAPQRINEQFF. V gene TRBV5-8 combines with J gene TRBJ2-1, with D possibly being TRBD1 (5 bases). The CDR3 is 16 residues long. Germline V gene sequence: CDR1 SGHTS, CDR2 YDEGEE. V shed 7 bases and J shed 6 bases, with 23 bases lying between them.

This chain connects TRBV5-1 to TRBJ1-4; 8 positions agree with TRBD1. V shed 6 bases and J 5 bases; nucleotides not matched to a gene: 3. The CDR3 extends over 13 amino acids. Germline V gives CDR1 SGHRS, CDR2 YFSETQ. The CDR3 protein is CASTGQGNEKLFF. CDR3 sequence (DNA): TGCGCCAGCACCGGACAGGGAAATGAAAAACTGTTTTTT.

The V gene is TRBV7-2, the J gene TRBJ2-3; 13 bases map to TRBD2. Germline CDR1 reads SGHTA; CDR2 reads FQGNSA. V lost 3 bases to trimming and J lost 6 bases; unmatched junction nucleotides: 12. The CDR3 sequence is 18 residues long. This CDR3 is CASSLAYGTSGVGDTQYF. The CDR3 nucleotides read TGTGCCAGCAGCTTGGCTTACGGGACTAGCGGGGTGGGGGATACGCAGTATTTT.

The chain combines TRBV10-1 with TRBJ2-7; the D is unclear. This CDR3 has 12 amino acids. Germline loops: CDR1 WNHNN, CDR2 SYGVQD (reference sequence). V lost 3 bases to trimming and J lost 6 bases, with 9 bases between them. The CDR3 is CASSEKGGEQYF. In nucleotides, the CDR3 is TGCGCCAGCAGTGAAAAGGGTGGCGAGCAGTACTTC.

The chain couples TRBV7-8 to TRBJ2-2; D gene unclear. In germline, CDR1 is SGHVS, CDR2 FQNEAQ. The CDR3 is made up of 16 amino acids. The V end lost 6 bases, the J end lost 1 base, and 15 bases lay between the germline ends. DNA of the CDR3: TGTGCCAGCAGAGCGCGGTGGCTAGAGAACACCGGGGAGCTGTTTTTT. Its protein product is CASRARWLENTGELFF. The full variable domain, in which reference TRBV7-8 and TRBJ2-2 provide the parts outside the CDR3, is GAGVSQSPRYKVAKRGQDVALRCDPISGHVSLFWYQQALGQGPEFLTYFQNEAQLDKSGLPSDRFFAERPEGSVSTLKIQRTQQEDSAVYLCASRARWLENTGELFFGEGSRLTVL.

The chain carries TRBV5-1 and TRBJ1-1, with 8 bases lining up with TRBD1. V shed 0 bases, J shed 5 bases, and the junction held 6 bases outside the gene matches. The germline V gene has CDR1 SGHRS and CDR2 YFSETQ. This CDR3 has 15 residues. The CDR3 spells CASSLATGVWTEAFF. The CDR3 DNA reads as TGCGCCAGCAGCTTGGCGACAGGGGTGTGGACTGAAGCTTTCTTT.

The gene calls are TRBV6-6 and TRBJ1-4, with a tentative D call TRBD1 (5 bases). Germline V gene sequence: CDR1 MNHNY, CDR2 SVGAGI (reference sequence). Trimming cost V 5 bases and J 0 bases, with 10 bases left between them. The CDR3 consists of 15 residues. In DNA form, the CDR3 reads TGTGCCAGCAGTAGGGACGGTACAACTAATGAAAAACTGTTTTTT. Translated: CASSRDGTTNEKLFF.

Turning to this clone: Other DNA sequences from this sample encode an identical CDR3 as well. The CDR3 here is CASSQVMSEQFF. The DNA for the CDR3 is TGCGCCAGCAGCCAAGTCATGAGTGAGCAGTTCTTC. This chain uses TRBV4-1 with TRBJ2-1, with no clear D. This CDR3 contains 12 residues. V was cut by 1 base and J by 9 bases, with 7 bases left in between. Germline assignment: CDR1 MGHRA and CDR2 YSYEKL.

As DNA, the CDR3 is TGTGCCAGCAGTTACCAGAAGGGTGAGCAGTTCTTC. Translating gives CASSYQKGEQFF. The gene calls are TRBV6-5 and TRBJ2-1; D is unresolved. From germline, CDR1 is MNHEY and CDR2 SVGAGI. There are 12 residues in the CDR3. The V gene lost 2 bases and the J gene lost 9 bases, with 8 bases spanning the gap.

The chain is built from TRBV2 and TRBJ2-5; 10 bases match TRBD2. Germline V lookup: CDR1 SNHLY, CDR2 FYNNEI. The ends lost 3 bases at V and 4 bases at J; junction bases unmatched: 14. This CDR3 comprises 18 residues. The CDR3 protein is CASSDNSGRSNGIETQYF. CDR3 in DNA: TGTGCCAGCAGTGATAATAGCGGGAGGTCCAATGGTATAGAGACCCAGTACTTC.

The V and J genes are TRBV28 and TRBJ2-7, with a weak D call TRBD1 (6 bases). The CDR3 is 15 residues long. With 4 bases removed from V and 1 base from J, the gap between germline ends came to 14 bases. Germline loops: CDR1 MDHEN, CDR2 SYDVKM. CDR3 sequence (DNA): TGTGCCAGCAGTTCCAATATCGGACAGTCCTACGAGCAGTACTTC. As protein: CASSSNIGQSYEQYF.

The chain recombines TRBV19 with TRBJ2-3; D might be TRBD2 (7 bases). The V gene's germline CDR1 is LNHDA and CDR2 SQIVND (reference sequence). V was cut by 3 bases and J by 10 bases, with 11 bases left in between. CDR3 size: 12 residues. CDR3 DNA sequence: TGTGCCAGTAGTATGGGGGGGGCATCGCAGTATTTT. Protein sequence: CASSMGGASQYF.

CDR3 DNA: TGTGCCAGCATCATCAATACAGGGGGTCTCACAGATACGCAGTATTTT. Translating gives CASIINTGGLTDTQYF. The V gene is TRBV2, the J gene TRBJ2-3, with 8 nucleotides matching TRBD1. With V trimmed by 7 bases and J by 2 bases, 11 bases remained unmatched. Germline V gives CDR1 SNHLY, CDR2 FYNNEI. The CDR3 is 16 residues long.

The chain recombines TRBV28 with TRBJ1-1; 7 positions match TRBD1. V dropped 7 bases and J dropped 1; count of bases not matched to a gene: 9. Germline V gene data show CDR1 as MDHEN and CDR2 as SYDVKM. CDR3 length equals 15 residues. Here the CDR3 DNA reads TGTGCCAGCAAGGCAGGGGGGGGTACGAACACTGAAGCTTTCTTT. This translates into CASKAGGGTNTEAFF.

The gene calls are TRBV2 and TRBJ2-2; no definite D call. Germline V gives CDR1 SNHLY, CDR2 FYNNEI. The CDR3 has 15 amino acids. V lost 4 bases, J lost 9 bases, and 18 bases lay in between. CDR3 residues: CASSVGFSTIRELFF. CDR3 DNA: TGTGCCAGCAGTGTGGGATTTAGTACTATCAGGGAGCTGTTTTTT.

Notes on this clone: Other DNA sequences of this sample code for an identical CDR3. CDR3: CASSRTSGGSYEQYF. The CDR3 DNA is TGTGCCAGCAGCCGGACCTCCGGGGGATCCTACGAGCAGTACTTC. This rearrangement joins TRBV7-2 to TRBJ2-7, with a tentative D call TRBD2 (6 bases). This CDR3 has 15 amino acids. The germline CDR1 and CDR2 sequences are SGHTA and FQGNSA. The V end was cut by 5 bases, the J end by 1 base, with 15 bases between. Variable domain in full (rest from reference TRBV7-2 and TRBJ2-7): GAGVSQSPSNKVTEKGKDVELRCDPISGHTALYWYRQSLGQGLEFLIYFQGNSAPDKSGLPSDRFSAERTGGSVSTLTIQRTQQEDSAVYLCASSRTSGGSYEQYFGPGTRLTVT.

The chain recombines TRBV7-7 with TRBJ1-4; the D is unclear. This CDR3 spans 15 amino acids. Germline CDR1 reads SSHAT; CDR2 reads FNYEAQ (reference sequence). V was clipped by 1 base and J by 0 bases, with 6 bases between them. CDR3 amino acids: CASSLGQATNEKLFF. In DNA form, the CDR3 reads TGTGCCAGCAGCTTAGGGCAGGCAACTAATGAAAAACTGTTTTTT.

This clone was seen a single time. The genes are TRBV4-3 and TRBJ2-7, with 8 bases aligning to TRBD1. The ends lost 0 bases at V and 7 bases at J; junction bases unmatched: 2. The germline V gene has CDR1 LGHNA and CDR2 YSLEER. The CDR3 consists of 13 residues. CDR3 protein: CASSQETGVEQYF. The CDR3 DNA reads as TGCGCCAGCAGCCAAGAGACAGGGGTAGAGCAGTACTTC.

Points on this clone: At one of its ends the junction is not consistent with the germline gene, which may arise from a read error. The same CDR3 also results from other DNA sequences found in this sample. V is TRBV28 and J is TRBJ1-1; D is ambiguous. Per the germline V gene, CDR1 is MDHEN and CDR2 is SYDVKM. There are 14 residues in the CDR3. CDR3 in amino acids: CASIRTGLNTEAFF. CDR3 DNA sequence: TGTGCCAGCATTAGGACGGGTTTGAACACTGAAGCTTTTTTT.

As regards this clone: Other DNA sequences in the same sample also yield this CDR3. This chain links TRBV5-1 with TRBJ1-2; D remains ambiguous. The CDR3 contains 14 residues. V was pared by 0 bases and J by 2 bases, with 8 bases between. The germline V gene has CDR1 SGHRS and CDR2 YFSETQ. In nucleotides, the CDR3 is TGCGCCAGCAGCTTGGGCCAGATAAACTATGGCTACACCTTC. This codes for CASSLGQINYGYTF.

The chain employs TRBV4-1 and TRBJ1-5, with TRBD1 matching over 12 bases. The CDR3 has 18 residues. Germline assignment: CDR1 MGHRA and CDR2 YSYEKL. V shed 2 bases, J shed 3 bases, and the junction held 8 bases outside the gene matches. The CDR3 nucleotides read TGCGCCAGCAGCCAATCTCCGGGACAGGGGGCTAACAATCAGCCCCAGCATTTT. Protein product: CASSQSPGQGANNQPQHF.

This clone occurred once. The genes are TRBV9 and TRBJ2-5, with 8 positions matching TRBD2. The CDR3 contains 14 residues. Germline lookup yields CDR1 SGDLS and CDR2 YYNGEE. The junction had 5 bases not matched to a gene; V was cut back by 3 bases and J by 4 bases. The DNA of the CDR3 is TGTGCCAGCAGCGCCTTAGCGGGGATAGAGACCCAGTACTTC. Translation gives CASSALAGIETQYF.

The rearrangement uses TRBV7-3 and TRBJ1-4; D may be TRBD1 (5 bases). The CDR3 extends over 15 amino acids. Per germline, CDR1 SGHTA and CDR2 FQGTGA. The germline V and J ends were trimmed by 0 bases and 8 bases, with 13 bases remaining between them. In nucleotides, the CDR3 is TGTGCCAGCAGCTTAACGGGCAGGGTCGGCGAAAAACTGTTTTTT. Its translation is CASSLTGRVGEKLFF.

The CDR3 DNA reads as TGTGCCACCGGGGGGAACACCGGGGAGCTGTTTTTT. It is translated as CATGGNTGELFF. This chain connects TRBV27 to TRBJ2-2; TRBD2 might be the D (6 bases). From germline, CDR1 is MNHEY and CDR2 SMNVEV (reference sequence). V shed 10 bases and J shed 1 base, with 7 bases lying between them. The CDR3 totals 12 residues.

The J gene is TRBJ1-2, the V gene TRBV27; tentative D call: TRBD1 (5 bases). Looked up from germline, CDR1 is MNHEY and CDR2 is SMNVEV (reference sequence). V was pared by 3 bases and J by 5 bases, with 16 bases between. This CDR3 spans 15 amino acids. The CDR3 loop is CASSFQGRVLYGYTF. The DNA of the CDR3 is TGTGCCAGCAGTTTCCAGGGTAGAGTGCTTTATGGCTACACCTTC.

To note about this clone: The same CDR3 arises from other DNA sequences in this sample as well. The CDR3 region has the DNA TGTGCCAGCAGCGTCGAAGGGGGCCGCAATCAGCCCCAGCATTTT. This codes for CASSVEGGRNQPQHF. J is TRBJ1-5 and V is TRBV9; 7 bases fit TRBD1. Germline V gene lookup returns CDR1 SGDLS and CDR2 YYNGEE. J lost 2 bases, V lost 2 bases, and 4 bases had no gene match. This CDR3 is built from 15 residues. Combining the CDR3 with reference TRBV9 and TRBJ1-5 gives the whole variable domain DSGVTQTPKHLITATGQRVTLRCSPRSGDLSVYWYQQSLDQGLQFLIQYYNGEERAKGNILERFSAQQFPDLHSELNLSSLELGDSALYFCASSVEGGRNQPQHFGDGTRLSIL.

J is TRBJ2-1 and V is TRBV5-1, with TRBD1 matching 7 bases. CDR3 size: 15 residues. The J segment lost 9 bases and the V segment lost 0 bases, leaving 9 bases of the junction unmatched. Germline values: CDR1 SGHRS, CDR2 YFSETQ. The CDR3 loop is CASSLEGAVSREQFF. CDR3 nucleotide sequence: TGCGCCAGCAGCTTGGAGGGGGCGGTATCGCGTGAGCAGTTCTTC. Drawing the rest from reference TRBV5-1 and TRBJ2-1, the complete variable domain is KAGVTQTPRYLIKTRGQQVTLSCSPISGHRSVSWYQQTPGQGLQFLFEYFSETQRNKGNFPGRFSGRQFSNSRSEMNVSTLELGDSALYLCASSLEGAVSREQFFGPGTRLTVL.

CDR3 sequence: CASSSGRRDGYTF. The CDR3 bases are TGTGCCAGCAGCTCTGGCCGCAGGGACGGCTACACCTTC. V and J are TRBV16 and TRBJ1-2, with TRBD1 as a possible D gene (5 bases). This CDR3 contains 13 residues. CDR1 and CDR2 (germline): KGHSY, FQNENV. V lost 5 bases, J lost 8 bases, and 15 bases lay in between. The variable domain in full, with the rest retrieved from reference TRBV16 and TRBJ1-2, is GEEVAQTPKHLVRGEGQKAKLYCAPIKGHSYVFWYQQVLKNEFKFLISFQNENVFDETGMPKERFSAKCLPNSPCSLEIQATKLEDSAVYFCASSSGRRDGYTFGSGTRLTVV.